The 8 T cell receptor beta chains below all came from one sample that was sequenced in a study of sequential checkpoint blockade in melanoma. The treatment: randomized to nivolumab then ipilimumab (arm A) or the reverse (arm B). Profiled with immunoSEQ multiplex PCR; TCRdb holds only in-frame clones, not every one. Here the sample spans tens of thousands of clones, 82% being singletons. This material consisted of CD8+ T cells sorted from blood (inferred from file names), taken from a patient given nivolumab and ipilimumab in sequence. The receptors come from a human donor with melanoma.

This clone was observed a single time. This chain connects TRBV7-2 to TRBJ2-2; TRBD2 matches at 7 bases. Germline assignment: CDR1 SGHTA and CDR2 FQGNSA. The CDR3 spans 13 residues. With V trimmed by 5 bases and J by 8 bases, 5 bases remained unmatched. CDR3 sequence: CASSPQRGGELFF. The CDR3 DNA follows: TGTGCCAGCAGCCCTCAGCGGGGAGGGGAGCTGTTTTTT.

V is TRBV5-1 and J is TRBJ2-5, with 12 positions matching TRBD2. V gave up 0 bases and J gave up 3 bases; unmatched junction bases: 6. The CDR3 spans 17 residues. Per germline, CDR1 SGHRS and CDR2 YFSETQ. In nucleotides, the CDR3 is TGCGCCAGCAGCTTGGTTGGTCTAGCGGGAGGGAAAGAGACCCAGTACTTC. Its translation: CASSLVGLAGGKETQYF.

This chain joins TRBV18 and TRBJ2-2, with D possibly being TRBD1 (5 bases). Between the trimmed V and J ends, which lost 6 bases and 2 bases, there was a span of 13 bases. This CDR3 is built from 15 residues. Germline V gene sequence: CDR1 KGHSH, CDR2 LQKENI. CDR3 DNA: TGTGCCAGCTCTCAAGGGGCAGTCAACACCGGGGAGCTGTTTTTT. It translates to CASSQGAVNTGELFF.

The CDR3 coding sequence is TGTGCCATCAGTGAGCCCGGGACAGGGAACACTGAAGCTTTCTTT. It yields the protein CAISEPGTGNTEAFF. The chain recombines TRBV10-3 with TRBJ1-1; TRBD1 aligns across 8 bases. The V gene's germline CDR1 is ENHRY and CDR2 SYGVKD. J was trimmed by 1 base and V by 2 bases; bases with no gene match: 3. This CDR3 has 15 amino acids.

The chain recombines TRBV9 with TRBJ2-7; D remains unclear. The CDR3 consists of 12 residues. Looked up from germline, CDR1 is SGDLS and CDR2 is YYNGEE. V was clipped by 5 bases and J by 6 bases, with 12 bases between them. The CDR3 region is CASSSPPGEQYF. The CDR3 DNA follows: TGTGCCAGCAGTTCACCTCCCGGCGAGCAGTACTTC.

This chain links TRBV7-9 with TRBJ2-1; maybe TRBD2 (6 bases). CDR1 is SEHNR, CDR2 FQNEAQ, per germline (reference sequence). V shed 5 bases and J shed 10 bases, with 18 bases lying between them. CDR3 length equals 14 residues. As DNA, the CDR3 is TGTGCCAGCAGCCCCGGAGGGGCCGCGAGGGAGCAGTTCTTC. This gives the protein CASSPGGAAREQFF.

V gene TRBV28 combines with J gene TRBJ2-7; D possibly corresponds to TRBD1 (5 bases). The CDR3 covers 12 residues. Trimming pared 7 bases from V and 5 bases from J, leaving 12 bases between. Germline V CDR1 and CDR2: MDHEN, SYDVKM. CDR3 DNA sequence: TGTGCCAGCATAGGTATCAGGGACGAGCAGTACTTC. Translated: CASIGIRDEQYF. The variable domain in full, completed from reference TRBV28 and TRBJ2-7, reads DVKVTQSSRYLVKRTGEKVFLECVQDMDHENMFWYRQDPGLGLRLIYFSYDVKMKEKGDIPEGYSVSREKKERFSLILESASTNQTSMYLCASIGIRDEQYFGPGTRLTVT.

The chain joins TRBV28 to TRBJ1-2, with 8 bases aligning to TRBD1. The CDR3 loop spans 14 amino acids. V shed 5 bases and J 8 bases; nucleotides not matched to a gene: 10. Germline loops: CDR1 MDHEN, CDR2 SYDVKM. The CDR3 DNA reads as TGTGCCAGCAGTCCTACGGACAGGGATCAAGGCTACACCTTC. It translates to CASSPTDRDQGYTF.